The 7 T cell receptor beta chains below were found in one sample sequenced in a study of T-cell reconstitution after alpha-beta-depleted transplantation in children. Unique molecular identifiers were used in preparing the TCRbeta library. TCRdb analysed the PCR reads with MiXCR anew, one entry per CDR3 protein. Of just under 250,000 distinct CDR3 sequences in the sample, about a quarter were seen once. The starting material was PBMCs, obtained before TCRalphabeta/CD19-depleted stem cell transplant. The receptors were sampled from a girl aged 2 to 10 with Fanconi anemia, due to receive a stem cell transplant.

In this sample, this clonotype turned up a few times. This chain joins TRBV20-1 and TRBJ2-7, with 7 bases matching TRBD1. The CDR3 loop spans 12 amino acids. CDR1 and CDR2 (germline): DFQATT, SNEGSKA (reference sequence). The ends lost 5 bases at V and 8 bases at J; junction bases unmatched: 9. The CDR3 spells CSAAADRFKQYF. CDR3 sequence (DNA): TGCAGTGCTGCCGCGGACAGGTTTAAGCAGTACTTC.

This clonotype was detected ten times or more. The rearrangement links TRBV28 to TRBJ2-7, with 9 bases that match TRBD1. Trimming cost V 5 bases and J 1 base; bases outside gene matches: 3. The CDR3 spans 14 residues. Germline V gene lookup returns CDR1 MDHEN and CDR2 SYDVKM. The CDR3 loop is CASSRTGESYEQYF. Written as DNA, the CDR3 is TGTGCCAGCAGTCGGACAGGGGAGTCCTACGAGCAGTACTTC.

This clonotype was recorded a few times. The chain carries TRBV5-1 and TRBJ1-1; D is unclear. Trimming shortened V by 0 bases and J by 3 bases, and 15 bases separated the two germline ends. CDR3 length: 16 residues. CDR1 and CDR2 (germline): SGHRS, YFSETQ. CDR3 nucleotide sequence: TGCGCCAGCAGCTTGGAAACGGGGAACACCCACACTGAAGCTTTCTTT. It is translated as CASSLETGNTHTEAFF.

This clonotype showed up many times. V is TRBV10-3 and J is TRBJ2-3; D call uncertain. The ends were cut back, 8 bases at V and 1 base at J, with 10 bases in the middle. This CDR3 is 13 amino acids long. The germline V gene encodes CDR1 ENHRY and CDR2 SYGVKD. DNA for the CDR3: TGTGCCATCCAGGCGAGCGGCACAGATACGCAGTATTTT. Amino acids: CAIQASGTDTQYF.

The V call is TRBV10-3, the J call TRBJ2-1, with a possible D match to TRBD2 (5 bases). Germline assignment: CDR1 ENHRY and CDR2 SYGVKD. The CDR3 extends over 12 amino acids. V was clipped by 4 bases and J by 7 bases, with 8 bases between them. The CDR3 here is CAISGTGNEQFF. CDR3 nucleotide sequence: TGTGCCATCAGTGGCACGGGGAATGAGCAGTTCTTC.

This clonotype was found many times. The chain combines TRBV15 with TRBJ2-1; tentative D call: TRBD1 (6 bases). The CDR3 totals 16 residues. Germline CDR1 reads LNHNV; CDR2 reads YYDKDF (reference sequence). Trimming removed 1 base from V and 3 bases from J, with 13 bases in between. CDR3 sequence (DNA): TGTGCCACCAGCAGAGCCAGGGGTGGTCTCTACAATGAGCAGTTCTTC. Protein sequence: CATSRARGGLYNEQFF.

V usage is TRBV20-1 and J usage is TRBJ2-1; 10 positions agree with TRBD2. CDR1 is DFQATT, CDR2 SNEGSKA, per germline (reference sequence). This CDR3 region has 16 residues. The V gene end was trimmed by 3 bases and the J gene end by 3 bases; junction bases not matched to a gene: 8. Here the CDR3 DNA reads TGCAGTGCTAGCATCCTCTCTAGCGGGAGCTACAATGAGCAGTTCTTC. Amino acids: CSASILSSGSYNEQFF.